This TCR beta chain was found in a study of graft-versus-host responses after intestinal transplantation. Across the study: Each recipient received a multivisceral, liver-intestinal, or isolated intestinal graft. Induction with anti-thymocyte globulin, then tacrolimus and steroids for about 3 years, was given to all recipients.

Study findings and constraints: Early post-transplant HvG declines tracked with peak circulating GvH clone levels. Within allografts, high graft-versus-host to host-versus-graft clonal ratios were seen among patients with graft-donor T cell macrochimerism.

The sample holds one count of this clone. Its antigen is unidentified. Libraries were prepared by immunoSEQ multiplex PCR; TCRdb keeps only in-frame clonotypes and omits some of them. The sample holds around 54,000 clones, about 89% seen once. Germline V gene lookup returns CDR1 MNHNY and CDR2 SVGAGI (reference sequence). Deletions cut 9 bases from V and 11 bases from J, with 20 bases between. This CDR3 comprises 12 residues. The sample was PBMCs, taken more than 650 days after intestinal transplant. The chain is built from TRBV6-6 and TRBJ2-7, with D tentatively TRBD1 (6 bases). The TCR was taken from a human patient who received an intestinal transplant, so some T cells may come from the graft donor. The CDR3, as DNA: TGTGCCAGAGTTGGAAATCAACAGGGCAAGTACTTC. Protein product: CARVGNQQGKYF.